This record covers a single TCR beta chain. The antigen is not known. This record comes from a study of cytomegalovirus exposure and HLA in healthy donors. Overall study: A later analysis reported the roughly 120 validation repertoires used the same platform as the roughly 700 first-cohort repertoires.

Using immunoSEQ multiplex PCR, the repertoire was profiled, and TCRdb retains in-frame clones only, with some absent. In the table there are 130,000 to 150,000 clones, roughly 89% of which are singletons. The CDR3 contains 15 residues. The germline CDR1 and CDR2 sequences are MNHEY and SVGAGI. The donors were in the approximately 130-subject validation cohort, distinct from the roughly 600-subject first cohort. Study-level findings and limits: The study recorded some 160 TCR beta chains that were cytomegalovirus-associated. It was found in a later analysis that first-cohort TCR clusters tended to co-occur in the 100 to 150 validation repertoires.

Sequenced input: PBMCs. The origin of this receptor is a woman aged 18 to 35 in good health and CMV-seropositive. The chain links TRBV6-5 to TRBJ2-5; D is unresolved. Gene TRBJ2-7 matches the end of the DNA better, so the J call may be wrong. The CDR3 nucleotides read TGTGCCAGCAGCCGTATTCGTACGCGAAGCGACGAGCAGTACTTC. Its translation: CASSRIRTRSDEQYF.